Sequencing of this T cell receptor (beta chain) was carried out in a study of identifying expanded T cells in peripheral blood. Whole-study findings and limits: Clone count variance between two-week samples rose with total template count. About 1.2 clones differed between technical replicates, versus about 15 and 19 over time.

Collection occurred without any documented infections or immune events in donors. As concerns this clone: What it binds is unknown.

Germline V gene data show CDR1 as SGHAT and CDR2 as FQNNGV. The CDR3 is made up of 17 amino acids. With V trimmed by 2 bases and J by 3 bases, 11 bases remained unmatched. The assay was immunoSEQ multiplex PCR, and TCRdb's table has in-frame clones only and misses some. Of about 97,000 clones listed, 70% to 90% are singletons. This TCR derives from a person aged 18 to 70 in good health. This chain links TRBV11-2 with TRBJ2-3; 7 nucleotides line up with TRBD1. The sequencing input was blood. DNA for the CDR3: TGTGCCAGCAGCTTAAGAACAGGGGACCTCCCGACAGATACGCAGTATTTT. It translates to CASSLRTGDLPTDTQYF.